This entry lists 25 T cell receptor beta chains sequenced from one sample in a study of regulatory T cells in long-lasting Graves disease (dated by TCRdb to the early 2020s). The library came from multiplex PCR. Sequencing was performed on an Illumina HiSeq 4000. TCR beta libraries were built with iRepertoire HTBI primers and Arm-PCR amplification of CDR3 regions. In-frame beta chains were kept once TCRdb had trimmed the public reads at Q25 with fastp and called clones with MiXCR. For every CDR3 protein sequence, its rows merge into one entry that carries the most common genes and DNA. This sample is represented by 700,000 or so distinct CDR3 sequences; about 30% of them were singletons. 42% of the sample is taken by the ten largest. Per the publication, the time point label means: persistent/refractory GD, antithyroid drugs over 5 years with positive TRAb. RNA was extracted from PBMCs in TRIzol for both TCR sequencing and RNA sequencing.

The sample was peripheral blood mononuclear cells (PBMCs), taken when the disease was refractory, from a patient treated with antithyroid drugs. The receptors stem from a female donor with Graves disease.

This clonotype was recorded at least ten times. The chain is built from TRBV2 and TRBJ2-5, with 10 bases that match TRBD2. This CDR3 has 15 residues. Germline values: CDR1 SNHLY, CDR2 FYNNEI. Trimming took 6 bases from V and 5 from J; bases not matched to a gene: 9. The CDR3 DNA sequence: TGTGCCAGCAGACCCTCTAGCGGGAGCGGGGAGACCCAGTACTTC. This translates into CASRPSSGSGETQYF.

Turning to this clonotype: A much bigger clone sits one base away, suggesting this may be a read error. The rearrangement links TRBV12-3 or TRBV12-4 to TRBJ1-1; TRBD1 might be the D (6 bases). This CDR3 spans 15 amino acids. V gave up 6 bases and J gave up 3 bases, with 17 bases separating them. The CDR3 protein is CASSRATGAYTEAFF. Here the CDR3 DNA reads TGTGCCAGCAGCCGAGCGACAGGAGCGTACACTGAAGCTTTCTTT.

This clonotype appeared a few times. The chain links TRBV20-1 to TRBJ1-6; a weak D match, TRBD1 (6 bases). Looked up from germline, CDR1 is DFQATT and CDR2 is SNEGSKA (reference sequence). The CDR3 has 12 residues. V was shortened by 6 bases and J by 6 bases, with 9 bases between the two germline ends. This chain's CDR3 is CSAGRGNSPLHF. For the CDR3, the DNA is TGCAGTGCAGGCAGGGGTAATTCACCCCTCCACTTT.

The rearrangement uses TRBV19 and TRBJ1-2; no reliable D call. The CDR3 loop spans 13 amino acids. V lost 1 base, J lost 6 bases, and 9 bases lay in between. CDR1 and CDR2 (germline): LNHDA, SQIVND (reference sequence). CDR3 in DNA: TGTGCCAGTAGTATAGTGGTGACGGATGGCTACACCTTC. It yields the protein CASSIVVTDGYTF.

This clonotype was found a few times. The CDR3 DNA reads TGTGCCAGCAGCCCACTTCGTCGTCAGCGGGAGTTGCTGGACGAGCAGTACTTC. This sequence encodes CASSPLRRQRELLDEQYF. The genes are TRBV7-7 and TRBJ2-7; 8 positions match TRBD2. This CDR3 is built from 18 residues. Germline CDR1 and CDR2: SSHAT and FNYEAQ (reference sequence). V lost 5 bases and J lost 5; bases outside the gene matches: 20.

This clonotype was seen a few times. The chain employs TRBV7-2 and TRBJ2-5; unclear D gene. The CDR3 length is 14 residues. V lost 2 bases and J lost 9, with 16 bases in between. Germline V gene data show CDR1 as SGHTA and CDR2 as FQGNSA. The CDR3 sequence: CASSLRHPGWAQYF. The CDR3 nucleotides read TGTGCCAGCAGCTTACGACACCCGGGTTGGGCCCAGTACTTC.

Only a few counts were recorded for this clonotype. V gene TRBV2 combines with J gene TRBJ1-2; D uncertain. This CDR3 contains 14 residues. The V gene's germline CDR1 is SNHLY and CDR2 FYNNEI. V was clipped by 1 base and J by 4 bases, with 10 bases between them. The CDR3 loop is CASSEGGGGYGYTF. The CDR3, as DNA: TGTGCCAGCAGTGAAGGGGGAGGTGGCTATGGCTACACCTTC.

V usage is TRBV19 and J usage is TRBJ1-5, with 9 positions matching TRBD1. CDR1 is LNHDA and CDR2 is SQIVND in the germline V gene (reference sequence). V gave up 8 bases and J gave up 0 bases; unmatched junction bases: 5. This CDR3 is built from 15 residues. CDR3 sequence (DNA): TGTGCCAGTTGGGACAGGGACTATAGCAATCAGCCCCAGCATTTT. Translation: CASWDRDYSNQPQHF. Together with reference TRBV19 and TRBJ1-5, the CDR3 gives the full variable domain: DGGITQSPKYLFRKEGQNVTLSCEQNLNHDAMYWYRQDPGQGLRLIYYSQIVNDFQKGDIAEGYSVSREKKESFPLTVTSAQKNPTAFYLCASWDRDYSNQPQHFGDGTRLSIL.

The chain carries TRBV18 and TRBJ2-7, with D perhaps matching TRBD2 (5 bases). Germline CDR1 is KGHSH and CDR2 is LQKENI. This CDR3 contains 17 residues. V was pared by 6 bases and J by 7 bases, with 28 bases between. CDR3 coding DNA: TGTGCCAGCTCCATATTCCCTCAGGCGGGCGGTCTCGGGGAGCAGTACTTC. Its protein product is CASSIFPQAGGLGEQYF.

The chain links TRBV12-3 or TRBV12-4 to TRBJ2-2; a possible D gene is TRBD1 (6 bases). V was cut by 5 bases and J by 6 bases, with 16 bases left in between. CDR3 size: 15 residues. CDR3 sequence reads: CASSLQGSLAGELFF. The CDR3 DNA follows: TGTGCCAGCAGTCTACAGGGATCCTTAGCCGGGGAGCTGTTTTTT.

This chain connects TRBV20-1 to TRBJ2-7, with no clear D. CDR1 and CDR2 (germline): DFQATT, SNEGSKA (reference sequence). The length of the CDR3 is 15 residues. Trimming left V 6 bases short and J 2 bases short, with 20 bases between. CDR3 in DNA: TGCAGTGCCCCCCACCTGAAAAGGAAAACCTACGAGCAGTACTTC. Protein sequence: CSAPHLKRKTYEQYF.

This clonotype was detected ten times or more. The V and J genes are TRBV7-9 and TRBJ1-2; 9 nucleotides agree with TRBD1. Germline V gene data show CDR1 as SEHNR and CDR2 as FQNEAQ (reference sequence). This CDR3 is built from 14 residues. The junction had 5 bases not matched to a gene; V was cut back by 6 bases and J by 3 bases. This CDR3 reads CASSLGQGHYGYTF. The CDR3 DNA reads TGTGCCAGCAGTTTGGGACAGGGACACTATGGCTACACCTTC.

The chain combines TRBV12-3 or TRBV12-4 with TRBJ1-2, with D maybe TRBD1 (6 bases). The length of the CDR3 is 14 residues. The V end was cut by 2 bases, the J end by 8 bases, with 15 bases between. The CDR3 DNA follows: TGTGCCAGCAGTTTAATCCAGGAGGGACACGGCTACACCTTC. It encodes CASSLIQEGHGYTF.

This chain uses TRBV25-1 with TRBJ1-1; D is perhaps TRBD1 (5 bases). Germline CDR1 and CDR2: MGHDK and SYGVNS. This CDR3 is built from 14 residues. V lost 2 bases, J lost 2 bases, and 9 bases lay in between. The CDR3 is CASSETGINTEAFF. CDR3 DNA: TGTGCCAGCAGTGAAACAGGCATTAACACTGAAGCTTTCTTT.

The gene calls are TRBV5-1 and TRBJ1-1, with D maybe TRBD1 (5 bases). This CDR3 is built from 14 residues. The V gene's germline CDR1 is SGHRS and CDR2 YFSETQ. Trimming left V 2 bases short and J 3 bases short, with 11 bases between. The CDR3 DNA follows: TGCGCCAGCAGCTTAGGGACCACCGACACTGAAGCTTTCTTT. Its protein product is CASSLGTTDTEAFF.

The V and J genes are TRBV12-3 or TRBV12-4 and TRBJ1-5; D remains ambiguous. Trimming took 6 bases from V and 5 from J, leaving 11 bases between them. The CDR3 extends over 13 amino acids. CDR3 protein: CASSRRSYQPQHF. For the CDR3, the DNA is TGTGCCAGCAGCCGCCGGTCCTATCAGCCCCAGCATTTT.

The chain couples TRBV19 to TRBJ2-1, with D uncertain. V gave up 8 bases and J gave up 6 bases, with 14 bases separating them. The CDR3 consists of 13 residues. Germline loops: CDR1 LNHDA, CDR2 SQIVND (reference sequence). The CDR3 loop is CASSGARRNEQFF. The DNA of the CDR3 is TGTGCCAGTTCTGGAGCCCGTCGCAATGAGCAGTTCTTC. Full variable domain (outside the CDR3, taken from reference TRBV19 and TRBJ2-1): DGGITQSPKYLFRKEGQNVTLSCEQNLNHDAMYWYRQDPGQGLRLIYYSQIVNDFQKGDIAEGYSVSREKKESFPLTVTSAQKNPTAFYLCASSGARRNEQFFGPGTRLTVL.

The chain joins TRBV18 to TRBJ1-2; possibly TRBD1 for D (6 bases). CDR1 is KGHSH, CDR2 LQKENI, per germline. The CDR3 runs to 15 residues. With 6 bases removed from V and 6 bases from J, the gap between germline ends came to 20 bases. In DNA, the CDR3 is TGTGCCAGCTCGCCCTCGAACATAGGGGGGCATGGCTACACCTTC. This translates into CASSPSNIGGHGYTF.

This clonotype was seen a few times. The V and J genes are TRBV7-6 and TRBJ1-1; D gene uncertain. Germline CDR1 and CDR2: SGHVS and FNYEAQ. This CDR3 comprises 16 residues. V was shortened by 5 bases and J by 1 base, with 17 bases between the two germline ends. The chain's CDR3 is CASSPPPSTGNTEAFF. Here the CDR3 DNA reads TGTGCCAGCAGCCCCCCCCCATCGACGGGGAACACTGAAGCTTTCTTT.

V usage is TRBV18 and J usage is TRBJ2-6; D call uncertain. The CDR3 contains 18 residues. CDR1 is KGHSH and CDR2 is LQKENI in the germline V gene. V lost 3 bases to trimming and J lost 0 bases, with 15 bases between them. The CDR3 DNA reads TGTGCCAGCTCACCGGCTACTGGACGCCTCTCTGGGGCCAACGTCCTGACTTTC. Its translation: CASSPATGRLSGANVLTF.

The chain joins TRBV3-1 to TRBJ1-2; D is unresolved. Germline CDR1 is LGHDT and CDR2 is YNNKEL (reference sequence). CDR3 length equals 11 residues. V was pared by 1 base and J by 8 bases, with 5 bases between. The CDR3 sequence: CASSQGIGYTF. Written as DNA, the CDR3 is TGTGCCAGCAGCCAAGGCATCGGCTACACCTTC. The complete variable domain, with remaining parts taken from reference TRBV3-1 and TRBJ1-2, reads DTAVSQTPKYLVTQMGNDKSIKCEQNLGHDTMYWYKQDSKKFLKIMFSYNNKELIINETVPNRFSPKSPDKAHLNLHINSLELGDSAVYFCASSQGIGYTFGSGTRLTVV.

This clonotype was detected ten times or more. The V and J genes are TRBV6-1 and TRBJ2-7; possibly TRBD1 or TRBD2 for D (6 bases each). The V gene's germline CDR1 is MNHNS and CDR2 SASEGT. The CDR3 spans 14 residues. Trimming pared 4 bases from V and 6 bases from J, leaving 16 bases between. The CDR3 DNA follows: TGTGCCAGCAGTGGCGGGGACACAGCGGGCGAGCAGTACTTC. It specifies CASSGGDTAGEQYF.

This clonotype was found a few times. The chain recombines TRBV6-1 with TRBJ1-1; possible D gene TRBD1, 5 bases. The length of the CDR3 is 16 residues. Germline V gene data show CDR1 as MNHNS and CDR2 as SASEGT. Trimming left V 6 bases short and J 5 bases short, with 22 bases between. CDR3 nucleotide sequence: TGTGCCAGCAGGCTGGGCGTCGGGGCGTGGGGAACTGAAGCTTTCTTT. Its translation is CASRLGVGAWGTEAFF.

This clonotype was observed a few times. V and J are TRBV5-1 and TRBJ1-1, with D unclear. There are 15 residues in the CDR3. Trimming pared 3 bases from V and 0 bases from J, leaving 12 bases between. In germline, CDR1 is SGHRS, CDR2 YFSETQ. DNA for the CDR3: TGCGCCAGCAGCTCAGGAGGCATCATGAACACTGAAGCTTTCTTT. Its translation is CASSSGGIMNTEAFF.

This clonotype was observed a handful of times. DNA of the CDR3: TGTGCCAGCAGTGAGAGCCCAGTGGTGACTGAAGCTTTCTTT. Translating gives CASSESPVVTEAFF. The chain employs TRBV2 and TRBJ1-1; no definite D call. V dropped 3 bases and J dropped 5 bases, with 13 bases sitting between them. CDR1 and CDR2 from the germline V gene are SNHLY and FYNNEI. The CDR3 runs 14 residues. The full variable domain, rest sourced from reference TRBV2 and TRBJ1-1, is EPEVTQTPSHQVTQMGQEVILRCVPISNHLYFYWYRQILGQKVEFLVSFYNNEISEKSEIFDDQFSVERPDGSNFTLKIRSTKLEDSAMYFCASSESPVVTEAFFGQGTRLTVV.